This T cell receptor beta chain was sequenced for a study of metastatic and nonmetastatic thyroid tumors (dated by TCRdb to the early 2020s). Describing the broader study: Repertoires from peripheral blood and from tumor or nodule tissue samples of malignant and benign thyroid patients were compared. The paper's findings and limits, for the study overall: In both blood and tumor samples, TCR beta diversity was reported to be significantly higher in malignant tumors than in benign nodules.

Libraries were made using PCR. These reads were obtained on an Illumina HiSeq 4000. High-throughput sequencing was used to profile the CDR3 region of the TCR beta-chain in every patient. From the authors' description of their analysis: CDR3 differences across clinicopathological groups were used to build a classifier for discriminating distant-metastatic papillary thyroid cancer patients. Repertoire diversity was assessed with the Shannon index, and tumor-blood repertoire similarity with the Morisita-Horn index. In TCRdb, the public reads were trimmed at Q25 with fastp and aligned with MiXCR, with productive beta chains retained. These V and J calls are TCRdb output, not the study's own analysis. Present in this sample are about 92,000 clones, more than 12% of which were seen just once. Jointly, the top ten make up 3.6% of the sample. No treatment had been received by any patient before thyroid surgery. Patient clinical samples collected from about 2011 to 2018 were retrospectively analysed using T-cell receptor beta sequencing.

The germline ends are 9 bases apart after V is trimmed by 3 bases and J by 3 bases. The CDR3 sequence holds 15 residues, the cysteine and phenylalanine included. The DNA shown is the 45-base CDR3, in frame from base 1. As encoded in the germline V gene (reference sequence), CDR1 is MNHEY while CDR2 is SMNVEV. This clone has ten or more counts. No antigen is known for it. No much larger clone exists at a distance of one base, and base qualities are not known. The sample consisted of blood. The source is a female donor with papillary thyroid cancer or a benign thyroid nodule (not recorded which). Some clones in this sample may be carry-over from other donors' samples. Recombination connected TRBV27 to TRBJ2-6, with the D gene not clear enough to name. CDR3 sequence: CASSLWADGANVLTF. The DNA sequence reads TGTGCCAGCAGTTTGTGGGCGGATGGGGCCAACGTCCTGACTTTC.